This T cell receptor (beta chain) was observed in a study of blood T cell repertoires in COVID-19. Overall study: Researchers got acute and convalescent COVID-19 samples from the United States, Italy and Spain. The analysed material was cDNA or gDNA that came from T cells, B-cell-depleted T cells, or PBMCs.

Germline trimming cut 1 base from V and 4 bases from J; bases unmatched to any gene: 8. This CDR3 is built from 16 residues. Looked up from germline, CDR1 is LNHDA and CDR2 is SQIVND (reference sequence). Authors' analysis steps: From reference gene primer amplification, estimates of nucleated cell counts were derived. The data were produced by immunoSEQ multiplex PCR, yet TCRdb's version contains in-frame clones alone and is incomplete. V and J calls and clone size are copied from that table; D and trimming were computed from the DNA. The top ten clones hold less than 15% of a sample with about 210,000 clones, 82% of them seen once.

This chain connects TRBV19 to TRBJ2-5, with 8 nucleotides matching TRBD1. The receptor was derived from a woman aged 35 to 49 with acute or convalescent COVID-19. Sequencing was carried out using peripheral blood. The CDR3 here is CASSIGGPGGLETQYF. CDR3 in DNA: TGTGCCAGTAGTATAGGGGGACCAGGGGGCTTAGAGACCCAGTACTTC.